This T cell receptor (beta chain) was captured by sequencing in a study of siplizumab effects on memory and regulatory T cells. V was clipped by 5 bases and J by 9 bases; unmatched bases: 9. The CDR3 totals 16 residues. Looked up from germline, CDR1 is SGHTA and CDR2 is FQGNSA. Assay used: immunoSEQ multiplex PCR; TCRdb lists only in-frame clones, some missing. The sample contains fewer than 100,000 clones, roughly 94% of which appear only once. The sequenced sample consisted of CD8+ T cells sorted from blood. The origin of this receptor is a human donor in good health. V and J are TRBV7-2 and TRBJ2-1; TRBD2 agrees at 14 bases. The CDR3 reads CASSAGLAGGNSEQFF. DNA of the CDR3: TGTGCCAGCAGCGCAGGACTAGCGGGAGGTAATAGTGAGCAGTTCTTC. The full variable domain, in which reference TRBV7-2 and TRBJ2-1 provide the parts outside the CDR3, is GAGVSQSPSNKVTEKGKDVELRCDPISGHTALYWYRQSLGQGLEFLIYFQGNSAPDKSGLPSDRFSAERTGGSVSTLTIQRTQQEDSAVYLCASSAGLAGGNSEQFFGPGTRLTVL.